Listed below are T cell receptor beta chains from one sample, sequenced in a study of blood T cell repertoires in COVID-19. Assay used: immunoSEQ multiplex PCR; TCRdb lists only in-frame clones, some missing. The table shows more than 70,000 clones, with around 90% occurring only once. Sequencing was done on a sample of peripheral blood. The source of these receptors is a woman older than 75 with acute or convalescent COVID-19. Both conserved end residues are trimmed from each CDR3. A D gene is named only where the DNA matches it firmly. Clone sizes are given selectively: once, few, many, or a class where the clone is expanded.

>NA|TRBV6-5|NA|TRBJ1-6
ASRPQGSYNSPLH
>TRBD1|TRBV6-7|once|TRBJ2-7
ASSYLPTGVFYEQY
>TRBD2|TRBV18|NA|TRBJ2-1
ASSPAGRGVEF
>TRBD1|TRBV18|NA|TRBJ1-4
ASGTGGLSTAL
>TRBD1|TRBV25-1|NA|TRBJ2-6
ASSGTDRRSSGANVLT
>NA|TRBV9|NA|TRBJ1-2
ASSVVEGSYT
>TRBD2|TRBV19|NA|TRBJ2-5
ASSISSGGVIRETQY
>NA|TRBV3-1/TRBV3-2|NA|TRBJ1-6
ASSQFRTDSPLH
>TRBD1|TRBV5-1|once|TRBJ1-1
ASSVGQGNTEAF
>TRBD1|TRBV5-1|NA|TRBJ2-5
ASSTQQGVQETQY
>NA|TRBV9|NA|TRBJ2-3
ASSEGAGHTDTQY
>NA|TRBV11-2|NA|TRBJ2-7
ASSLTGYEQY
>TRBD1|TRBV10-1|NA|TRBJ2-2
ASSRTGGIGELF
>TRBD1|TRBV3-1/TRBV3-2|NA|TRBJ2-7
ASSQFGTGAYEQY
>TRBD2|TRBV5-1|NA|TRBJ2-5
ASSREGDGETQY
>TRBD1|TRBV5-1|NA|TRBJ2-3
ASSSGQGGTDTQY
>TRBD1|TRBV5-1|NA|TRBJ1-2
ASSPTGAYGYT
>NA|TRBV19|NA|TRBJ2-2
ASTSGLLRGRGTGELF
>NA|TRBV7-2|NA|TRBJ2-3
ASSVAGMSDTQY
>NA|TRBV28|NA|TRBJ1-1
ASSPSTRNTEAF
>TRBD2|TRBV3-1/TRBV3-2|few|TRBJ2-1
ASSPPAGGFDEQF
>NA|TRBV19|once|TRBJ2-5
ASSTTGSQETQY
>TRBD2|TRBV2|once|TRBJ2-5
ASRPAGVRETQY
>NA|TRBV11-1|NA|TRBJ2-5
AGSRTPGETQY
>TRBD1|TRBV7-9|NA|TRBJ2-7
ASSLVPGQGTYEQY
>TRBD2|TRBV18|NA|TRBJ2-3
ASSPGLAGGPRPDTQY
>TRBD1|TRBV11-2|NA|TRBJ2-7
ASSFGAGGVYYEQY
>TRBD1|TRBV5-6|NA|TRBJ1-6
ASSTLTGRVNSPLH
>TRBD1|TRBV11-1|NA|TRBJ2-5
ASSLRDRLEETQY